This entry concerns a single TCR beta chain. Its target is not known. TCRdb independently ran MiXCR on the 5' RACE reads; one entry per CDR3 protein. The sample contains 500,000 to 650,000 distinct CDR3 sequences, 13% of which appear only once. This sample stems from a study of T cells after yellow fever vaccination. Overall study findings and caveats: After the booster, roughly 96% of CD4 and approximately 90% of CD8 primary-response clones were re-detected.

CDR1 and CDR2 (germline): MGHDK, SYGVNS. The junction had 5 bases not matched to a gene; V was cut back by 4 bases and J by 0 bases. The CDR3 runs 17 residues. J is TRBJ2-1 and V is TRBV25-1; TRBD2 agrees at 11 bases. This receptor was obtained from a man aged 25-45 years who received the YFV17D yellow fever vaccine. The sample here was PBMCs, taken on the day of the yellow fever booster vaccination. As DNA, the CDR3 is TGTGCCAGCAGTGGGGGACTAGCGGTGGGCTCCTACAATGAGCAGTTCTTC. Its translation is CASSGGLAVGSYNEQFF.